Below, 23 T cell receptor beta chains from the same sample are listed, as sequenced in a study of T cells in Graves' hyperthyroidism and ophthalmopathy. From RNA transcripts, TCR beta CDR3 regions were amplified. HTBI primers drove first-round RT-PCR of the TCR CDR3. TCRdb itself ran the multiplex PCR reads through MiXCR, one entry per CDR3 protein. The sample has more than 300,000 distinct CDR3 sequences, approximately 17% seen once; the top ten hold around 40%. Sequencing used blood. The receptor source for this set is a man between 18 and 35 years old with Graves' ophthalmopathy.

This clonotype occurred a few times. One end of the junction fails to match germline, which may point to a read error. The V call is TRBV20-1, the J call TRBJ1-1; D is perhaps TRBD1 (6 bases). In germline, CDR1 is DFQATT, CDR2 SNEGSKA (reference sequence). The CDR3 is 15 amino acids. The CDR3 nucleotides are TGCAGTGCTATGGGGGGCGGGCGCGGGAACACTGAGGCTTTCTTT. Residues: CSAMGGGRGNTEAFF.

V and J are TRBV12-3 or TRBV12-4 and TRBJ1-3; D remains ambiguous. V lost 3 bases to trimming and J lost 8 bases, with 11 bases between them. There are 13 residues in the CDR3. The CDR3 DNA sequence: TGTGCCAGCAGTTTCCCTAAACAACACACCATATATTTT. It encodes CASSFPKQHTIYF.

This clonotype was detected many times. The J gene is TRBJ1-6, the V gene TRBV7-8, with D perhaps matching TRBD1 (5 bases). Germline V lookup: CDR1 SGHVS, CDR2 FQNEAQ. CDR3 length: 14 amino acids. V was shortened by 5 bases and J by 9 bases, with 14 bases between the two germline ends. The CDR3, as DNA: TGTGCCAGCAGCCAGACCGGCGGGGGTTCACCCCTCCACTTT. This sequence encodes CASSQTGGGSPLHF.

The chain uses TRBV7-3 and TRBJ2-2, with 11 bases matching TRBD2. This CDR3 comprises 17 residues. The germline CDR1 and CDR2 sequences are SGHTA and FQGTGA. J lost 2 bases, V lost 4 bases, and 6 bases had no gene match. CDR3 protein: CASSSGLAVINTGELFF. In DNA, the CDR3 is TGTGCCAGCAGCTCGGGACTAGCGGTGATCAACACCGGGGAGCTGTTTTTT.

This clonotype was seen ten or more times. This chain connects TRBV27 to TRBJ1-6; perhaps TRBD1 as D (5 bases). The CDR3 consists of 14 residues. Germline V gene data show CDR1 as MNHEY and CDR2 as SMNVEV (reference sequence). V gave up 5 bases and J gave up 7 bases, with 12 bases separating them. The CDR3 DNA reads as TGTGCCAGCAGTCCGGGACTGTCCAATTCACCCCTCCACTTT. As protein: CASSPGLSNSPLHF.

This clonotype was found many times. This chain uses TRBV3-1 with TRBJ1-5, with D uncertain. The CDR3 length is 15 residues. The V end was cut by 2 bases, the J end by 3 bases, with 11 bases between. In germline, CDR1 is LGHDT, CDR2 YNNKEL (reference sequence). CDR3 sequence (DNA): TGTGCCAGCAGCCAAAACGACGTGATCAATCAGCCCCAGCATTTT. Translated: CASSQNDVINQPQHF.

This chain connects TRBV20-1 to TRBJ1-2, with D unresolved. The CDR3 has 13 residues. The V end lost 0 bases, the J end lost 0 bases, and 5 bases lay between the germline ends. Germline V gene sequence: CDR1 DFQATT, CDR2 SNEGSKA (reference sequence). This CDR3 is CSAREMANYGYTF. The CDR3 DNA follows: TGCAGTGCTAGAGAAATGGCTAACTATGGCTACACCTTC.

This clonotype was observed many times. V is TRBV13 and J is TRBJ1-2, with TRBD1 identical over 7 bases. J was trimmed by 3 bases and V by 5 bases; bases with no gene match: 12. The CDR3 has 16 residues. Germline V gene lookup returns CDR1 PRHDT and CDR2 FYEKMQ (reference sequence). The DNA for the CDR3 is TGTGCCAGCAGCGGGCAAGGAACAGGGGTTGACTATGGCTACACCTTC. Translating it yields CASSGQGTGVDYGYTF.

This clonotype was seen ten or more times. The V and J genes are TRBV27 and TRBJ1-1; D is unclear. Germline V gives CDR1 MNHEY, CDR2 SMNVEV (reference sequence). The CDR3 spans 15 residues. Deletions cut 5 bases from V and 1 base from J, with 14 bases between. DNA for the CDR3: TGTGCCAGCAGTCACCCCCTCCGACCGAACACTGAAGCTTTCTTT. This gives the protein CASSHPLRPNTEAFF.

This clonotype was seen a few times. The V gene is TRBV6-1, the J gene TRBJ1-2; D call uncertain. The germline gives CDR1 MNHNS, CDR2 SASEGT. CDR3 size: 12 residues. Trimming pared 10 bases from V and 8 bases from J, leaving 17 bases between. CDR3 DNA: TGTGCCACCCGACCGGCTCTCCGCGGCTACACCTTC. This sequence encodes CATRPALRGYTF.

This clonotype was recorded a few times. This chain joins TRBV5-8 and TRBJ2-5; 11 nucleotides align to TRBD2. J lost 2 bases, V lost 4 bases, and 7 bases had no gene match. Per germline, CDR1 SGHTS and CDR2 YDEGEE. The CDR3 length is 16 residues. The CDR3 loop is CASSPTSGGRQETQYF. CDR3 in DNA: TGTGCCAGCAGCCCTACTAGCGGGGGCCGACAAGAGACCCAGTACTTC.

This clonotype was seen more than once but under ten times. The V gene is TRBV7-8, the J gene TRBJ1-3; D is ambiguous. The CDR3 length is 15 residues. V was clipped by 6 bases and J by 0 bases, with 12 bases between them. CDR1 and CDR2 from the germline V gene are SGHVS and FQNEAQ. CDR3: CASRPPHRSGNTIYF. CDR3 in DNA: TGTGCCAGCAGGCCGCCTCACCGCTCTGGAAACACCATATATTTT. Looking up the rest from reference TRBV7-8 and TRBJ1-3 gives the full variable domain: GAGVSQSPRYKVAKRGQDVALRCDPISGHVSLFWYQQALGQGPEFLTYFQNEAQLDKSGLPSDRFFAERPEGSVSTLKIQRTQQEDSAVYLCASRPPHRSGNTIYFGEGSWLTVV.

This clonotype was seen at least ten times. CDR3 in amino acids: CASLDGANYGYTF. The CDR3 DNA follows: TGTGCCAGTCTGGACGGCGCTAACTATGGCTACACCTTC. This chain uses TRBV12-3 or TRBV12-4 with TRBJ1-2, with no clear D. The CDR3 runs to 13 residues. Trimming took 9 bases from V and 0 from J, leaving 11 bases between them.

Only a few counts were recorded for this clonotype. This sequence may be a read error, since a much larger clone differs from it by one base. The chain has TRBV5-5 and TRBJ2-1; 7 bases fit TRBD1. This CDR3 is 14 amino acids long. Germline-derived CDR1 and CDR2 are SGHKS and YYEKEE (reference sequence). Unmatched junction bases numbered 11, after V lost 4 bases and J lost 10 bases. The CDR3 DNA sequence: TGTGCCAGCAGCCGGGTCCAGGGGGTGGACGAGCAGTTCTTC. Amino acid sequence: CASSRVQGVDEQFF. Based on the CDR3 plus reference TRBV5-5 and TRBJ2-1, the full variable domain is DAGVTQSPTHLIKTRGQQVTLRCSPISGHKSVSWYQQVLGQGPQFIFQYYEKEERGRGNFPDRFSARQFPNYSSELNVNALLLGDSALYLCASSRVQGVDEQFFGPGTRLTVL.

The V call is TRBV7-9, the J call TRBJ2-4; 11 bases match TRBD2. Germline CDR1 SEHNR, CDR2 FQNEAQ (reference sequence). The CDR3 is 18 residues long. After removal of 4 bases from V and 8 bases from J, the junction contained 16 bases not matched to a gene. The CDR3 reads CASSSPHLAGGPGHIQYF. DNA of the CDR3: TGTGCCAGCAGCTCCCCCCACTTAGCGGGGGGGCCGGGGCACATTCAGTACTTC.

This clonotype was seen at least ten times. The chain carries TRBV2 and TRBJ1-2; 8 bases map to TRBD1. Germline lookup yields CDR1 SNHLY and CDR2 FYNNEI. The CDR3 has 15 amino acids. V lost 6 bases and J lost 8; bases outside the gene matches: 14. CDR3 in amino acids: CASSPSRQGSGGYTF. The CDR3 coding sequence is TGTGCCAGCAGCCCCTCCCGACAGGGGTCAGGCGGCTACACCTTC.

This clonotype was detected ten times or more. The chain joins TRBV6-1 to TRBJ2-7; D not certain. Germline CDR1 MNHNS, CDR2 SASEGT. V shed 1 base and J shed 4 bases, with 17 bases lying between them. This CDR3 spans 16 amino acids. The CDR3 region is CASSEVVGSGRYEQYF. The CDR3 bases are TGTGCCAGCAGTGAAGTCGTGGGCAGTGGTCGGTACGAGCAGTACTTC.

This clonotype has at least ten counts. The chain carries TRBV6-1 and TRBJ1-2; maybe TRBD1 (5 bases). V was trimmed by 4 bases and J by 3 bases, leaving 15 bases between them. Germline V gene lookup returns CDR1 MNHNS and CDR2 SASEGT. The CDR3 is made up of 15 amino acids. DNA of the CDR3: TGTGCCAGCAGTGTTCGCGGGGCGGTACACTATGGCTACACCTTC. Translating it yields CASSVRGAVHYGYTF.

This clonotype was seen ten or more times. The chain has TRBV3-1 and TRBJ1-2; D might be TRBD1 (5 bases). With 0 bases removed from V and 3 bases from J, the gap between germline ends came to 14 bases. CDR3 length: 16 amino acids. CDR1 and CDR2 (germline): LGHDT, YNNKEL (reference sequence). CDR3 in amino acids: CASSQDWWVGDYGYTF. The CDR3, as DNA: TGTGCCAGCAGCCAAGATTGGTGGGTAGGGGACTATGGCTACACCTTC.

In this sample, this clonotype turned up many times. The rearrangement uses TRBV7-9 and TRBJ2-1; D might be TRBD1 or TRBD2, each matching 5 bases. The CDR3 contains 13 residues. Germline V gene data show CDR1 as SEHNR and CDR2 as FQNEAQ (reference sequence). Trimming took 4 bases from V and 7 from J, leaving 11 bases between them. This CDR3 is CASSSGAGNEQFF. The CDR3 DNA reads TGTGCCAGCAGCTCCGGGGCTGGGAATGAGCAGTTCTTC.

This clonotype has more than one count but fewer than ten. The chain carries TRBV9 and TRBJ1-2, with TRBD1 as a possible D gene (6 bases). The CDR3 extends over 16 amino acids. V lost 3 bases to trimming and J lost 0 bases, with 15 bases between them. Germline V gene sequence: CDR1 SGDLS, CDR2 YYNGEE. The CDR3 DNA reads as TGTGCCAGCAGCGCGCACTTCGGGACACCTAACTATGGCTACACCTTC. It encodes CASSAHFGTPNYGYTF.

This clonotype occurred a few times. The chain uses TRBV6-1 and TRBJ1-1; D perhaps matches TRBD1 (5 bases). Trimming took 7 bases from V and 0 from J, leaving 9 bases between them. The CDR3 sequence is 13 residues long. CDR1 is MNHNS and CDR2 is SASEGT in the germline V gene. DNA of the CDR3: TGTGCCAGCAATGCGGACATGAACACTGAAGCTTTCTTT. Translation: CASNADMNTEAFF.

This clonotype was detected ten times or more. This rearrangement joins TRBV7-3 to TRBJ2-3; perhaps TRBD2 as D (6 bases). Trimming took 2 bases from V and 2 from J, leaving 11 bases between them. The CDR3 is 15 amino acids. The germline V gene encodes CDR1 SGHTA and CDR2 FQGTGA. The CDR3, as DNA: TGTGCCAGCAGCTTAGGGGCGGGGCCCACAGATACGCAGTATTTT. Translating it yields CASSLGAGPTDTQYF.